The 9 T cell receptor beta chains below were found in one sample sequenced in a study of cytomegalovirus exposure and HLA in healthy donors. Profiled with immunoSEQ multiplex PCR; TCRdb holds only in-frame clones, not every one. Counted here are under 200,000 clones, roughly 90% occurring once; the ten biggest clones make up around 6%. Sequencing was carried out using PBMCs. All receptors come from a woman aged 25 to 39 in good health and CMV-seronegative.

This chain links TRBV19 with TRBJ1-2; D gene ambiguous. Germline assignment: CDR1 LNHDA and CDR2 SQIVND (reference sequence). This CDR3 comprises 12 residues. The V gene lost 10 bases and the J gene lost 0 bases, with 9 bases spanning the gap. The CDR3 spells CATQSPNYGYTF. CDR3 nucleotides: TGTGCCACTCAAAGTCCTAACTATGGCTACACCTTC.

The chain is built from TRBV13 and TRBJ2-7; D tentatively reads TRBD1 or TRBD2 (6 bases each). CDR1 is PRHDT and CDR2 is FYEKMQ in the germline V gene (reference sequence). The CDR3 sequence is 15 residues long. The ends were cut back, 2 bases at V and 2 bases at J, with 13 bases in the middle. The chain's CDR3 is CASSLKGGTPYEQYF. The CDR3 nucleotides are TGTGCCAGCAGCTTAAAGGGCGGGACACCCTACGAGCAGTACTTC.

The gene calls are TRBV27 and TRBJ2-1; D is undetermined. The V end lost 0 bases, the J end lost 10 bases, and 10 bases lay between the germline ends. The germline V gene has CDR1 MNHEY and CDR2 SMNVEV (reference sequence). There are 13 residues in the CDR3. In nucleotides, the CDR3 is TGTGCCAGCAGTTTATCAGGGATCAGGGAGCAGTTCTTC. Encoded protein: CASSLSGIREQFF.

This clone occurred once. The gene calls are TRBV5-4 and TRBJ2-6, with D perhaps matching TRBD2 (7 bases). Germline V lookup: CDR1 SGHNT, CDR2 YYREEE (reference sequence). V was pared by 4 bases and J by 0 bases, with 20 bases between. The CDR3 runs to 19 residues. The CDR3 is CASSNYRGGVVSGANVLTF. The CDR3 nucleotides read TGTGCCAGCAGCAACTACAGAGGGGGGGTCGTCTCTGGGGCCAACGTCCTGACTTTC.

In its sample, this clone was seen once. The chain employs TRBV5-1 and TRBJ2-7, with D unresolved. Germline V gene data show CDR1 as SGHRS and CDR2 as YFSETQ. The CDR3 has 18 amino acids. V lost 3 bases to trimming and J lost 2 bases, with 24 bases between them. Written as DNA, the CDR3 is TGCGCCAGCAGCTCGGACGTTTTGGGCCATAGGTTTACCTACGAGCAGTACTTC. Amino acids: CASSSDVLGHRFTYEQYF.

The chain links TRBV28 to TRBJ1-2, with D perhaps matching TRBD1 (6 bases). This CDR3 is built from 15 residues. Per germline, CDR1 MDHEN and CDR2 SYDVKM. The ends were cut back, 2 bases at V and 7 bases at J, with 17 bases in the middle. Here the CDR3 reads CASSLELQGPRGYTF. CDR3 DNA: TGTGCCAGCAGTTTAGAGTTGCAGGGGCCGCGTGGCTACACCTTC.

This clone appeared a few times. The chain uses TRBV27 and TRBJ1-2; the D is unclear. The CDR3 is 12 residues long. Germline CDR1 MNHEY, CDR2 SMNVEV (reference sequence). Trimming removed 8 bases at V and 11 bases at J, with 18 bases between. DNA of the CDR3: TGTGCCAGCGCCACCGCCCACCGCGGTTACACCTTC. This encodes CASATAHRGYTF.

The CDR3 here is CAISDGQTNTGELFF. CDR3 DNA: TGTGCCATCAGTGACGGACAGACGAACACCGGGGAGCTGTTTTTT. The gene calls are TRBV10-3 and TRBJ2-2; maybe TRBD1 (6 bases). Looked up from germline, CDR1 is ENHRY and CDR2 is SYGVKD. The CDR3 totals 15 residues. V was cut by 3 bases and J by 0 bases, with 8 bases left in between.

This chain links TRBV2 with TRBJ2-7, with TRBD1 identical over 9 bases. The CDR3 spans 14 residues. V was clipped by 4 bases and J by 1 base; unmatched bases: 2. Germline CDR1 is SNHLY and CDR2 is FYNNEI. CDR3 amino acids: CASSVGTGSYEQYF. The CDR3 region has the DNA TGTGCCAGCAGTGTTGGGACAGGGTCCTACGAGCAGTACTTC. Supplemented by reference TRBV2 and TRBJ2-7, the full variable domain reads EPEVTQTPSHQVTQMGQEVILRCVPISNHLYFYWYRQILGQKVEFLVSFYNNEISEKSEIFDDQFSVERPDGSNFTLKIRSTKLEDSAMYFCASSVGTGSYEQYFGPGTRLTVT.